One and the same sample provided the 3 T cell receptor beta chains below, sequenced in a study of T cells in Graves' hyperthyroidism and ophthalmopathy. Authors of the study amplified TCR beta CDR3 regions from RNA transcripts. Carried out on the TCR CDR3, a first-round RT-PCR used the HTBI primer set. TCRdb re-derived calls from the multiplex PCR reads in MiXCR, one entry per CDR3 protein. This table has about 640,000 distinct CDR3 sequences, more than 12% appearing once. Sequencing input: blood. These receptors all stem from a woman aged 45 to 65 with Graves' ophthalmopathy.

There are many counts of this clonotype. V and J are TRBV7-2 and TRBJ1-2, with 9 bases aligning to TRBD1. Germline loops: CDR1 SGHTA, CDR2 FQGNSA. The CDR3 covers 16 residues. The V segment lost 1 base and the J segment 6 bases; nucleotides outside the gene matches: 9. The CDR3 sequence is CASSLDHGQGRNGYTF. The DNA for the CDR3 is TGTGCCAGCAGCTTAGATCACGGACAGGGGCGAAATGGCTACACCTTC.

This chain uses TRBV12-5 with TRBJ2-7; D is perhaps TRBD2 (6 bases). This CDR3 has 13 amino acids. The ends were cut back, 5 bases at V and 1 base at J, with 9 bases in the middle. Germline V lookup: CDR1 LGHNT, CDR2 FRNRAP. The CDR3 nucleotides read TGTGCTAGTGGTGCGGGACCGTCCTACGAGCAGTACTTC. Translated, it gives CASGAGPSYEQYF.

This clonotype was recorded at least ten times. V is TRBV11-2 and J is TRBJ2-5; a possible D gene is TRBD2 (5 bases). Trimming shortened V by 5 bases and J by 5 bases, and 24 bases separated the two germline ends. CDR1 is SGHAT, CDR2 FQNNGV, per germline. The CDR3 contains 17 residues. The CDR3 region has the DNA TGTGCCAGCAGCCCTACCCCCAGAGGGAAGGGCCAGGAGACCCAGTACTTC. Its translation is CASSPTPRGKGQETQYF.